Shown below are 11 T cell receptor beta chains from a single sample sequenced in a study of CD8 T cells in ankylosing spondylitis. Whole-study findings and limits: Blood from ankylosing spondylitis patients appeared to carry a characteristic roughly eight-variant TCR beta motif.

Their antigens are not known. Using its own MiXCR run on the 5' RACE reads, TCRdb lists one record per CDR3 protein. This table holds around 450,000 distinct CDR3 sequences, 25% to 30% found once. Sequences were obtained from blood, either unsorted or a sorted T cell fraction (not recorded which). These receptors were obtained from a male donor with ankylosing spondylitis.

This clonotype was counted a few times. CDR3 protein: CASSFPGQGSEKLFF. The CDR3 DNA follows: TGTGCCAGCAGCTTTCCGGGACAGGGGTCTGAAAAACTGTTTTTT. The rearrangement links TRBV3-1 to TRBJ1-4; 10 bases agree with TRBD1. CDR1 is LGHDT and CDR2 is YNNKEL in the germline V gene (reference sequence). V shed 5 bases, J shed 7 bases, and the junction held 7 bases outside the gene matches. The length of the CDR3 is 15 residues.

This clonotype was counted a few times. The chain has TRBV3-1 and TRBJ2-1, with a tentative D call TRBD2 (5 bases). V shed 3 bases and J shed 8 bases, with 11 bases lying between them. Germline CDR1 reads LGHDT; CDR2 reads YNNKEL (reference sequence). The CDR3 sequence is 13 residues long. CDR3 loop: CASSHHGEDEQFF. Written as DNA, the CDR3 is TGTGCCAGCAGCCACCACGGGGAAGATGAGCAGTTCTTC.

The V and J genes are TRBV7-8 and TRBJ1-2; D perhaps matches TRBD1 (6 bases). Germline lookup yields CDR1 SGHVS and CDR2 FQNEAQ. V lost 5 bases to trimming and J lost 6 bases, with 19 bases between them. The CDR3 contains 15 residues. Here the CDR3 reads CASSMGGGGPNGYTF. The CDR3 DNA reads TGTGCCAGCAGCATGGGGGGCGGCGGCCCAAATGGCTACACCTTC.

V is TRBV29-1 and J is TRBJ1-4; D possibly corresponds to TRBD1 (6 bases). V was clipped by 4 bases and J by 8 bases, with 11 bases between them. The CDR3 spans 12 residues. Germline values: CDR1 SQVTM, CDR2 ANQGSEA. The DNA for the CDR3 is TGCAGCGTTGTTGAGGGGGGGGAAAAACTGTTTTTT. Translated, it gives CSVVEGGEKLFF.

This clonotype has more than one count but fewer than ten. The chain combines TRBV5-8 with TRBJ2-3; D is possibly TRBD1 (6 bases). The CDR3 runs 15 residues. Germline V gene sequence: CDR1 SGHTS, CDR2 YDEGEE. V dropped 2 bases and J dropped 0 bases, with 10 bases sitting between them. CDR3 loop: CASSFQGRSTDTQYF. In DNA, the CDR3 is TGTGCCAGCAGCTTTCAGGGGCGGAGCACAGATACGCAGTATTTT.

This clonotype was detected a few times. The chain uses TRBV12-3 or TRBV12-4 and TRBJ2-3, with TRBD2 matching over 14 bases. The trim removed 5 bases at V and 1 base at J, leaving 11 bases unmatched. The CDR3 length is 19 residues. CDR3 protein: CASSRRPGLAGAGTDTQYF. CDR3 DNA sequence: TGTGCCAGCAGTCGCAGGCCGGGACTAGCGGGAGCGGGCACAGATACGCAGTATTTT.

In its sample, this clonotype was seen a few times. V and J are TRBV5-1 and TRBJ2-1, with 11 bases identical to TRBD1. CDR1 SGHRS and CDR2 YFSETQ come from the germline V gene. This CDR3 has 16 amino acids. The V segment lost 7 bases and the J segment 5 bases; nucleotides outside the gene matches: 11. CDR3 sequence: CASPMTQGQGDNEQFF. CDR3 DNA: TGCGCCAGCCCTATGACACAGGGACAGGGGGACAATGAGCAGTTCTTC.

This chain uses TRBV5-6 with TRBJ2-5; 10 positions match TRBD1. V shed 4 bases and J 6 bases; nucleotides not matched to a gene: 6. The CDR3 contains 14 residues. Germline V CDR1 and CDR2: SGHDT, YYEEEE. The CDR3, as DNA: TGTGCCAGCAGCGGCCGGGACAGGGGAAAGACCCAGTACTTC. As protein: CASSGRDRGKTQYF.

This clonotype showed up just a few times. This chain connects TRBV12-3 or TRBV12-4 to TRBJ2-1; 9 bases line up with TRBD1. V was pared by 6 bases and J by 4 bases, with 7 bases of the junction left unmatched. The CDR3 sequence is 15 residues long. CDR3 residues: CASSRQGVGYNEQFF. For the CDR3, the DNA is TGTGCCAGCAGCCGACAGGGGGTCGGATACAATGAGCAGTTCTTC.

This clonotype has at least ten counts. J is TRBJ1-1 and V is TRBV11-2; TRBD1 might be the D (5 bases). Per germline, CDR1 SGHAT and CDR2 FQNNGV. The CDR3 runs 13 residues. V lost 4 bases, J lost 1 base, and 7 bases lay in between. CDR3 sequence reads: CASSSDRNTEAFF. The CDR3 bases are TGTGCCAGCAGCTCCGACAGGAACACTGAAGCTTTCTTT.

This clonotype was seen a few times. The CDR3 sequence: CASSLRGRGAVRSPLHF. The CDR3 nucleotides are TGTGCCAGCAGCTTGAGGGGCAGGGGGGCCGTACGCTCACCCCTCCACTTT. The chain joins TRBV11-2 to TRBJ1-6, with 7 bases that match TRBD1. V lost 3 bases to trimming and J lost 10 bases; unmatched junction nucleotides: 15. CDR3 size: 17 residues. The germline CDR1 and CDR2 sequences are SGHAT and FQNNGV.